The 30 T cell receptor beta chains below were found in one sample sequenced in a study of cytomegalovirus exposure and HLA in healthy donors. Use of 60 Vbeta and 13 Jbeta primers characterized the PCR. Some clones are missing from TCRdb's copy, which holds only in-frame ones; the method was immunoSEQ multiplex PCR. The sample shows fewer than 150,000 clones, 80% of them seen only once. The sequencing input was PBMCs. These receptor sequences come from a man aged 25 to 40 in good health and CMV-seronegative.

This clone came up once. Other DNA sequences in this sample translate to the same CDR3. The genes are TRBV28 and TRBJ2-7, with no clear D. Germline V gene sequence: CDR1 MDHEN, CDR2 SYDVKM. V was cut by 2 bases and J by 0 bases, with 5 bases left in between. This CDR3 contains 13 residues. In DNA form, the CDR3 reads TGTGCCAGCAGTTTACGGTCCTCCTACGAGCAGTACTTC. Protein product: CASSLRSSYEQYF.

The genes are TRBV7-9 and TRBJ2-5, with TRBD2 matching 8 bases. Germline trimming cut 6 bases from V and 4 bases from J; bases unmatched to any gene: 4. Germline CDR1 SEHNR, CDR2 FQNEAQ (reference sequence). This CDR3 has 13 amino acids. This CDR3 reads CASRRLASETQYF. DNA of the CDR3: TGTGCCAGCAGACGACTAGCGTCAGAGACCCAGTACTTC.

This clone appeared once. The chain is built from TRBV5-6 and TRBJ2-5, with a possible D match to TRBD2 (6 bases). The last part of the DNA fits TRBJ2-7 better; the J call may be wrong. Germline CDR1 is SGHDT and CDR2 is YYEEEE. The CDR3 totals 16 residues. CDR3 sequence reads: CASSPRLGGRVDEQYF. CDR3 nucleotide sequence: TGTGCCAGCAGCCCTCGGCTGGGGGGTCGAGTGGACGAGCAGTACTTC.

The chain couples TRBV18 to TRBJ2-1; 9 bases agree with TRBD2. Trimming at V came to 0 bases and at J to 0 bases, leaving 0 bases not matched to a gene. The CDR3 totals 16 residues. The germline V gene has CDR1 KGHSH and CDR2 LQKENI. CDR3 coding DNA: TGTGCCAGCTCACCACCTAGCGGGAGCTCCTACAATGAGCAGTTCTTC. Its translation: CASSPPSGSSYNEQFF.

This chain joins TRBV5-4 and TRBJ2-7; no definite D call. The ends were cut back, 4 bases at V and 7 bases at J, with 18 bases in the middle. Germline lookup yields CDR1 SGHNT and CDR2 YYREEE (reference sequence). The CDR3 contains 14 residues. The CDR3 protein is CASSRKTMEREQYF. The CDR3 DNA follows: TGTGCCAGCAGCCGGAAGACGATGGAGAGGGAGCAGTACTTC.

The chain combines TRBV6-5 with TRBJ2-5, with D possibly matching TRBD2 (5 bases). The germline gives CDR1 MNHEY, CDR2 SVGAGI. Deletions cut 5 bases from V and 4 bases from J, with 17 bases between. The CDR3 consists of 15 residues. CDR3 in DNA: TGTGCCAGCAGTCGGGTTGCCGGCGCGGGAGAGACCCAGTACTTC. This gives the protein CASSRVAGAGETQYF.

The CDR3 here is CASSLAGGSPNEQYF. CDR3 in DNA: TGTGCCAGCAGCTTAGCTGGAGGGAGTCCCAACGAGCAGTACTTC. The J gene is TRBJ2-7, the V gene TRBV7-9; D perhaps matches TRBD2 (6 bases). Per the germline V gene, CDR1 is SEHNR and CDR2 is FQNEAQ (reference sequence). The CDR3 contains 15 residues. V dropped 0 bases and J dropped 5 bases, with 14 bases sitting between them.

This rearrangement joins TRBV27 to TRBJ2-7, with 11 nucleotides matching TRBD2. The CDR3 is 16 residues long. Germline values: CDR1 MNHEY, CDR2 SMNVEV (reference sequence). V shed 5 bases and J 2 bases; nucleotides not matched to a gene: 8. CDR3 in DNA: TGTGCCAGCAGTAGTTCCGGGACTAGCGGAACCTACGAGCAGTACTTC. This encodes CASSSSGTSGTYEQYF.

The chain recombines TRBV30 with TRBJ2-5; 8 bases are shared with TRBD1. The germline V gene has CDR1 GTSNPN and CDR2 SVGIG (reference sequence). The CDR3 contains 13 residues. Trimming at V came to 8 bases and at J to 5 bases, leaving 10 bases not matched to a gene. CDR3 coding DNA: TGTGCCGGGACGGGACAGGTATCGGAGACCCAGTACTTC. This translates into CAGTGQVSETQYF.

V and J are TRBV6-5 and TRBJ2-5; 7 positions agree with TRBD2. This CDR3 is built from 14 residues. Germline assignment: CDR1 MNHEY and CDR2 SVGAGI. V was pared by 7 bases and J by 2 bases, with 7 bases of the junction left unmatched. The DNA for the CDR3 is TGTGCCAGCACCGGGACTACCCTGCAAGAGACCCAGTACTTC. Its protein is CASTGTTLQETQYF.

This chain links TRBV30 with TRBJ1-4; D gene unclear. The CDR3 has 18 residues. Trimming removed 0 bases at V and 5 bases at J, with 22 bases between. Germline V gene sequence: CDR1 GTSNPN, CDR2 SVGIG (reference sequence). For the CDR3, the DNA is TGTGCCTGGAGTGTAGCTATGTCGCGACACAAAAGGAATGAAAAACTGTTTTTT. Translated, it gives CAWSVAMSRHKRNEKLFF.

This clone has only one observation. The genes are TRBV5-1 and TRBJ2-1; 7 bases fit TRBD1. The CDR3 runs to 14 residues. Germline trimming cut 4 bases from V and 3 bases from J; bases unmatched to any gene: 4. Germline CDR1 and CDR2: SGHRS and YFSETQ. The DNA of the CDR3 is TGCGCCAGCAGCCCGGGACAGAACTACAATGAGCAGTTCTTC. Its protein is CASSPGQNYNEQFF.

The chain recombines TRBV5-1 with TRBJ2-7; TRBD1 matches at 8 bases. V lost 2 bases to trimming and J lost 3 bases; unmatched junction nucleotides: 7. This CDR3 is 15 amino acids long. The germline gives CDR1 SGHRS, CDR2 YFSETQ. CDR3 DNA sequence: TGCGCCAGCAGCTTACTACAGGGGGTATTCTACGAGCAGTACTTC. Translated: CASSLLQGVFYEQYF.

The chain has TRBV7-2 and TRBJ2-1; TRBD2 agrees at 10 bases. The length of the CDR3 is 17 residues. Trimming took 5 bases from V and 7 from J; bases not matched to a gene: 14. Germline loops: CDR1 SGHTA, CDR2 FQGNSA. The CDR3 DNA follows: TGTGCCAGCAGCATGACTAGCGGGCCTCGAATTGGGAATGAGCAGTTCTTC. It codes for CASSMTSGPRIGNEQFF.

The chain is built from TRBV28 and TRBJ2-3; 9 bases map to TRBD2. Germline trimming cut 3 bases from V and 1 base from J; bases unmatched to any gene: 5. In germline, CDR1 is MDHEN, CDR2 SYDVKM. The CDR3 sequence is 16 residues long. CDR3 in amino acids: CASSLTSGVGTDTQYF. As DNA, the CDR3 is TGTGCCAGCAGTTTGACTAGCGGAGTGGGCACAGATACGCAGTATTTT.

J is TRBJ1-1 and V is TRBV14; no firm D call. The CDR3 totals 12 residues. The germline CDR1 and CDR2 sequences are SGHDN and FVKESK. V shed 3 bases and J shed 5 bases, with 7 bases lying between them. This CDR3 reads CASSHIRTEAFF. The DNA for the CDR3 is TGTGCCAGCAGCCATATCCGGACTGAAGCTTTCTTT.

The chain combines TRBV19 with TRBJ1-5; 9 nucleotides align to TRBD1. The germline V gene encodes CDR1 LNHDA and CDR2 SQIVND (reference sequence). The CDR3 consists of 14 residues. After removal of 6 bases from V and 5 bases from J, the junction contained 5 bases not matched to a gene. This CDR3 is CASSRDRGDQPQHF. The CDR3 region has the DNA TGTGCCAGTAGCCGTGACAGGGGGGATCAGCCCCAGCATTTT.

V gene TRBV7-9 combines with J gene TRBJ1-4; D might be TRBD1 (6 bases). Trimming left V 5 bases short and J 5 bases short, with 12 bases between. Germline lookup yields CDR1 SEHNR and CDR2 FQNEAQ (reference sequence). The CDR3 contains 14 residues. The CDR3 sequence: CASSVGQGNEKLFF. CDR3 coding DNA: TGTGCCAGCAGCGTAGGGCAGGGGAATGAAAAACTGTTTTTT. Based on the CDR3 plus reference TRBV7-9 and TRBJ1-4, the full variable domain is DTGVSQNPRHKITKRGQNVTFRCDPISEHNRLYWYRQTLGQGPEFLTYFQNEAQLEKSRLLSDRFSAERPKGSFSTLEIQRTEQGDSAMYLCASSVGQGNEKLFFGSGTQLSVL.

The genes are TRBV7-9 and TRBJ2-1, with unresolved D. Germline V lookup: CDR1 SEHNR, CDR2 FQNEAQ (reference sequence). The CDR3 length is 17 residues. V lost 5 bases to trimming and J lost 0 bases, with 17 bases between them. The CDR3 coding sequence is TGTGCCAGCAGCCTAGGAGTGGCGGCCTTCTCCTACAATGAGCAGTTCTTC. Protein sequence: CASSLGVAAFSYNEQFF. The variable domain in full, completed from reference TRBV7-9 and TRBJ2-1, reads DTGVSQNPRHKITKRGQNVTFRCDPISEHNRLYWYRQTLGQGPEFLTYFQNEAQLEKSRLLSDRFSAERPKGSFSTLEIQRTEQGDSAMYLCASSLGVAAFSYNEQFFGPGTRLTVL.

The chain combines TRBV7-2 with TRBJ1-2; 9 nucleotides line up with TRBD1. CDR1 and CDR2 (germline): SGHTA, FQGNSA. This CDR3 region has 16 residues. The V and J ends lost 3 bases and 5 bases, in that order; junction bases with no gene match: 10. Written as DNA, the CDR3 is TGTGCCAGCAGCTTCGACGAGACAGGGGGTTTATATGGCTACACCTTC. Amino acids: CASSFDETGGLYGYTF.

The chain links TRBV4-3 to TRBJ2-3; D unresolved. Germline CDR1 and CDR2: LGHNA and YSLEER. The germline V and J ends were trimmed by 1 base and 2 bases, with 7 bases remaining between them. The CDR3 is 14 residues long. The CDR3, as DNA: TGCGCCAGCAGCCAAGTTCCAGTCACAGATACGCAGTATTTT. Protein sequence: CASSQVPVTDTQYF.

The chain joins TRBV21-1 to TRBJ1-2; TRBD1, the table's D call, was not compared with the DNA. TRBV21-1 counts as a pseudogene. This CDR3 has 13 residues. CDR3 sequence: CASSAHRGDGYTF. CDR3 DNA sequence: TGTGCCAGCAGTGCTCACAGGGGGGACGGCTACACCTTC.

This clone was counted once. The chain employs TRBV5-1 and TRBJ2-1; no reliable D call. V was cut by 2 bases and J by 4 bases, with 19 bases left in between. CDR1 and CDR2 (germline): SGHRS, YFSETQ. This CDR3 is 17 amino acids long. The DNA for the CDR3 is TGCGCCAGCAGCTTATCACCGACTCCCTATTTGTACAATGAGCAGTTCTTC. Its protein is CASSLSPTPYLYNEQFF.

This chain links TRBV9 with TRBJ1-2, with a possible D match to TRBD1 (5 bases). The CDR3 runs 15 residues. Germline loops: CDR1 SGDLS, CDR2 YYNGEE. V was cut by 0 bases and J by 6 bases, with 15 bases left in between. CDR3 protein: CASSVAGGGADGYTF. CDR3 nucleotides: TGTGCCAGCAGCGTAGCGGGGGGAGGTGCGGATGGCTACACCTTC.

The chain uses TRBV6-5 and TRBJ1-3; 8 nucleotides match TRBD1. The CDR3 sequence is 16 residues long. The V gene's germline CDR1 is MNHEY and CDR2 SVGAGI. V lost 0 bases and J lost 3; bases outside the gene matches: 4. Here the CDR3 reads CASSYSQGAYGNTIYF. CDR3 in DNA: TGTGCCAGCAGTTACTCGCAGGGGGCTTATGGAAACACCATATATTTT.

This chain joins TRBV9 and TRBJ2-1, with TRBD2 as a possible D gene (5 bases). The V gene's germline CDR1 is SGDLS and CDR2 YYNGEE. This CDR3 spans 12 amino acids. V was cut by 3 bases and J by 9 bases, with 10 bases left in between. The CDR3 here is CASSGSASEQFF. The CDR3 bases are TGTGCCAGCAGCGGTAGCGCAAGTGAGCAGTTCTTC.

This chain joins TRBV5-1 and TRBJ2-2; D might be TRBD1 (6 bases). This CDR3 has 14 residues. V dropped 4 bases and J dropped 4 bases, with 11 bases sitting between them. Germline assignment: CDR1 SGHRS and CDR2 YFSETQ. CDR3 sequence: CASSKGQITGELFF. Written as DNA, the CDR3 is TGCGCCAGCAGCAAGGGACAAATCACCGGGGAGCTGTTTTTT.

V is TRBV18 and J is TRBJ2-7; 7 bases line up with TRBD1. The CDR3 sequence is 14 residues long. The germline gives CDR1 KGHSH, CDR2 LQKENI. Trimming took 0 bases from V and 4 from J; bases not matched to a gene: 3. CDR3 bases: TGTGCCAGCTCACCACCCGGGACAGCGTACGAGCAGTACTTC. Translated: CASSPPGTAYEQYF.

Here the CDR3 reads CASSVAGGEQYF. The CDR3 bases are TGCGCCAGCTCTGTGGCCGGGGGCGAGCAGTACTTC. V is TRBV10-1 and J is TRBJ2-7; D is possibly TRBD2 (6 bases). The CDR3 covers 12 residues. Germline loops: CDR1 WNHNN, CDR2 SYGVQD (reference sequence). V lost 8 bases and J lost 6, with 14 bases in between.

This clone appeared a single time. The junction departs from the called germline gene at one end, perhaps through a read error. V usage is TRBV7-7 and J usage is TRBJ2-5, with 7 bases fitting TRBD2. CDR1 is SSHAT, CDR2 FNYEAQ, per germline (reference sequence). This CDR3 has 13 amino acids. CDR3 sequence reads: CASSGDWQETQYF. The CDR3 nucleotides are TGTGCTAGCAGCGGGGACTGGCAAGAGACCCAGTACTTC.